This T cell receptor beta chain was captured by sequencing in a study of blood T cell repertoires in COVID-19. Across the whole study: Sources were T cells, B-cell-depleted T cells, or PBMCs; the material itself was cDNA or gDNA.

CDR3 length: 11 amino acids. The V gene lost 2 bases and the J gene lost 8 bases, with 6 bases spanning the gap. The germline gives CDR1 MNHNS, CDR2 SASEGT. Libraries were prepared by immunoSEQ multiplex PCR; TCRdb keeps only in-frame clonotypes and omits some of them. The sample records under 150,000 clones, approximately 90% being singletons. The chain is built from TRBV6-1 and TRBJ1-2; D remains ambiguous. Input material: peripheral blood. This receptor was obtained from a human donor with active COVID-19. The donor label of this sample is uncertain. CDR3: CASSESLGYTF. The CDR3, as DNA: TGTGCCAGCAGTGAATCATTGGGCTACACCTTC.